The sequence of this TCR beta chain was determined in a study of blood T cells in healthy people across ages. Whole-study results and caveats: Naive CD4+ cells and diversity were both higher in long-lived donors than in aged donors.

The donors, all healthy, were Caucasians living in Russia, aged roughly 6 to 100. About this clonotype: What it binds is not known.

Sample-barcoded 5' priming and a J-beta primer mix drove a second PCR of roughly 6 to 12 cycles. Every cDNA molecule carried a tag from a template-switch adaptor bearing 12 random nucleotides. Each CDR3 protein gets one entry after TCRdb re-called the 5' RACE reads with MiXCR. In the table there are about 590,000 distinct CDR3 sequences, approximately 30% of which are singletons. The length of the CDR3 is 14 residues. J was trimmed by 11 bases and V by 6 bases; bases with no gene match: 14. Looked up from germline, CDR1 is KGHDR and CDR2 is SFDVKD. Material: blood. The receptor comes from a woman of 80 years or more in good health. J is TRBJ2-5 and V is TRBV24-1; 7 positions agree with TRBD1. The CDR3 DNA follows: TGTGCCACCAGTAAGGGACAGCTCCACAATGAGCAGTACTTC. Residues: CATSKGQLHNEQYF.